Listed below are T cell receptor beta chains from one sample, sequenced in a study of cytomegalovirus exposure and HLA in healthy donors. Clones were read by immunoSEQ multiplex PCR, and TCRdb kept only the in-frame ones, dropping some. The repertoire holds about 43,000 clones, 70% to 80% seen once, with about 1.5% in the top ten. Sequencing was carried out using PBMCs. The receptors derive from a young man in good health and CMV-seronegative. Both conserved end residues are trimmed from each CDR3. Fields, in order: V gene, J gene, CDR3 protein.

TRBV28	TRBJ1-4	ASSPLERTNEKLF
TRBV28	TRBJ1-2	ASSLGGLATYGYT
TRBV9	TRBJ2-7	ASSVGVAGSYEQY
TRBV2	TRBJ2-7	ASSTSCEQY
TRBV18	TRBJ2-1	ASSPSGSSYNEQF
TRBV7-8	TRBJ2-7	ASSLQGSSYEQY
TRBV29-1	TRBJ1-1	SVTSSGQGTEAF
TRBV6-5	TRBJ2-3	ASSYRGREDTQY
TRBV7-2	TRBJ1-2	ASRGTGGIGYT
TRBV6-1	TRBJ1-5	ASLARDFFNQPQH
TRBV6-5	TRBJ1-2	ASSGQGANGYT
TRBV7-6	TRBJ2-7	ASSPEGLAGVYEQY
TRBV28	TRBJ2-3	ASSGLAREFTDTQY
TRBV11-2	TRBJ1-2	ASSLVGQNYGYT
TRBV11-2	TRBJ2-3	ASSAGHSGDTQY